This entry lists 22 T cell receptor beta chains sequenced from one sample in a study of blood T cell repertoires in COVID-19. Profiling relied on immunoSEQ multiplex PCR, and the TCRdb table lists in-frame clones only, not all of them. The sample lists about 230,000 clones, 70% to 90% occurring once. The sequenced sample was peripheral blood. These receptors were obtained from a woman in her 70s with active or convalescent COVID-19.

This clone was counted between two and nine times. The V call is TRBV6-5, the J call TRBJ1-2, with D unresolved. CDR3 size: 13 residues. The germline V and J ends were trimmed by 7 bases and 6 bases, with 15 bases remaining between them. Germline V gives CDR1 MNHEY, CDR2 SVGAGI. The CDR3 DNA reads TGTGCCAGCACCTCGGGAGGGTTAAATGGCTACACCTTC. This gives the protein CASTSGGLNGYTF.

The chain is built from TRBV10-1 and TRBJ2-4; D possibly corresponds to TRBD2 (5 bases). Germline CDR1 reads WNHNN; CDR2 reads SYGVQD (reference sequence). CDR3 size: 13 residues. The V end lost 5 bases, the J end lost 2 bases, and 7 bases lay between the germline ends. DNA for the CDR3: TGCGCCAGCAGTCCGGGGACCAAAAACATTCAGTACTTC. Its protein product is CASSPGTKNIQYF.

This chain uses TRBV6-2 or TRBV6-3 with TRBJ1-6; no definite D call. This CDR3 contains 15 residues. The germline V gene encodes CDR1 MNHEY and CDR2 SVGEGT. V dropped 4 bases and J dropped 9 bases, with 16 bases sitting between them. The CDR3 region is CASSFSGTRSSPLHF. The DNA of the CDR3 is TGTGCCAGCAGTTTCTCAGGAACAAGGAGTTCACCCCTCCACTTT.

The V and J genes are TRBV5-1 and TRBJ1-4, with 11 bases matching TRBD1. J gave up 8 bases and V 7 bases, and 7 bases lay outside the gene matches. The CDR3 totals 14 residues. Germline V lookup: CDR1 SGHRS, CDR2 YFSETQ. CDR3: CASSPGQGDEKLFF. DNA for the CDR3: TGCGCCAGCTCCCCGGGACAGGGGGACGAAAAACTGTTTTTT.

The chain couples TRBV28 to TRBJ2-7, with 7 positions matching TRBD2. CDR1 MDHEN and CDR2 SYDVKM come from the germline V gene. V gave up 2 bases and J gave up 3 bases; unmatched junction bases: 7. The CDR3 is made up of 15 amino acids. The chain's CDR3 is CASSLSTGGFYEQYF. CDR3 bases: TGTGCCAGCAGTTTAAGCACGGGAGGCTTCTACGAGCAGTACTTC.

The chain combines TRBV6-5 with TRBJ2-1; 7 bases are shared with TRBD2. Germline V lookup: CDR1 MNHEY, CDR2 SVGAGI. This CDR3 has 12 amino acids. The J segment lost 7 bases and the V segment lost 6 bases, leaving 3 bases of the junction unmatched. CDR3 region: CASSLLANEQFF. The CDR3 DNA sequence: TGTGCCAGCAGCCTACTAGCGAATGAGCAGTTCTTC.

The chain uses TRBV27 and TRBJ1-1; D might be TRBD1 (5 bases). This CDR3 comprises 14 residues. With 7 bases removed from V and 0 bases from J, the gap between germline ends came to 12 bases. Germline CDR1 reads MNHEY; CDR2 reads SMNVEV (reference sequence). The CDR3 loop reads CASNTGGVNTEAFF. The CDR3 DNA is TGTGCCAGCAATACGGGGGGAGTGAACACTGAAGCTTTCTTT.

The chain has TRBV3-1 (or the pseudogene TRBV3-2) and TRBJ2-6; possibly TRBD1 for D (5 bases). The length of the CDR3 is 19 residues. Trimming removed 4 bases from V and 1 base from J, with 20 bases in between. CDR1 LGHDT and CDR2 YNNKEL come from the germline V gene (reference sequence). This CDR3 is CASSPLQGLLGSGANVLTF. In nucleotides, the CDR3 is TGTGCCAGCAGCCCCCTCCAGGGCCTCCTTGGATCTGGGGCCAACGTCCTGACTTTC.

The V call is TRBV18, the J call TRBJ2-7; 7 bases agree with TRBD1. Germline CDR1 and CDR2: KGHSH and LQKENI. J gave up 3 bases and V 0 bases, and 8 bases lay outside the gene matches. The CDR3 runs to 16 residues. CDR3 residues: CASSPPGKNRGYEQYF. CDR3 sequence (DNA): TGTGCCAGCTCACCACCCGGGAAAAACAGGGGCTACGAGCAGTACTTC.

The gene calls are TRBV4-3 and TRBJ2-3; D is uncertain. Germline V gene data show CDR1 as LGHNA and CDR2 as YSLEER. This CDR3 contains 15 residues. Trimming left V 3 bases short and J 0 bases short, with 10 bases between. For the CDR3, the DNA is TGCGCCAGCAGCCATCATTCTACTAGCACAGATACGCAGTATTTT. Protein product: CASSHHSTSTDTQYF.

The chain uses TRBV7-6 and TRBJ2-7, with TRBD2 as a possible D gene (5 bases). CDR3 length equals 16 residues. V lost 1 base and J 9 bases, leaving 22 bases between the germline ends. CDR1 SGHVS and CDR2 FNYEAQ come from the germline V gene. The CDR3 spells CASSLEPLRDSSPQYF. CDR3 nucleotides: TGTGCCAGCAGCTTAGAGCCGCTCCGGGATAGTAGTCCGCAGTACTTC.

The chain employs TRBV9 and TRBJ1-1; D uncertain. Germline CDR1 SGDLS, CDR2 YYNGEE. There are 14 residues in the CDR3. Between the trimmed V and J ends, which lost 0 bases and 5 bases, there was a span of 11 bases. CDR3 protein: CASSVGTGGTEAFF. In DNA, the CDR3 is TGTGCCAGCAGCGTAGGAACGGGAGGGACTGAAGCTTTCTTT.

V and J are TRBV21-1 and TRBJ2-7; the table gives TRBD2 as D, unverified against the DNA. TRBV21-1 is labeled a pseudogene. The CDR3 is 18 residues long. CDR3 region: CASSKEGDSGPLPYEQYF. DNA for the CDR3: TGTGCCAGCAGCAAAGAAGGAGATAGCGGGCCTCTACCCTACGAGCAGTACTTC.

The rearrangement links TRBV6-5 to TRBJ2-3, with 8 bases matching TRBD1. Germline V gene sequence: CDR1 MNHEY, CDR2 SVGAGI. This CDR3 has 12 residues. J gave up 5 bases and V 6 bases, and 1 base lay outside the gene matches. Here the CDR3 reads CASRTGVDTQYF. As DNA, the CDR3 is TGTGCCAGCAGGACAGGGGTAGATACGCAGTATTTT.

The chain recombines TRBV9 with TRBJ1-2; tentatively, D is TRBD1 (6 bases). Trimming removed 4 bases from V and 3 bases from J, with 10 bases in between. Germline V gene data show CDR1 as SGDLS and CDR2 as YYNGEE. The CDR3 loop spans 13 amino acids. In DNA form, the CDR3 reads TGTGCCAGCAGCACTGGACAGTACTATGGCTACACCTTC. This codes for CASSTGQYYGYTF.

This chain joins TRBV19 and TRBJ1-1; maybe TRBD1 (5 bases). Germline V gene sequence: CDR1 LNHDA, CDR2 SQIVND (reference sequence). The V and J ends lost 4 bases and 0 bases respectively, with 15 bases between them. The CDR3 length is 16 residues. The CDR3 sequence is CASSNVAGLMNTEAFF. CDR3 bases: TGTGCCAGTAGTAATGTCGCAGGGCTCATGAACACTGAAGCTTTCTTT.

The rearrangement uses TRBV29-1 and TRBJ2-7; 12 bases line up with TRBD1. V trimming: 4 bases; J trimming: 5 bases; junction bases outside the gene matches: 6. CDR1 SQVTM and CDR2 ANQGSEA come from the germline V gene. This CDR3 contains 14 residues. The CDR3 coding sequence is TGCAGCGTTGCCTCCGGGACAGGGGGCCACGAGCAGTACTTC. This sequence encodes CSVASGTGGHEQYF.

The chain is built from TRBV29-1 and TRBJ2-2, with TRBD2 identical over 10 bases. The junction had 7 bases not matched to a gene; V was cut back by 8 bases and J by 7 bases. The CDR3 covers 13 residues. Germline V gives CDR1 SQVTM, CDR2 ANQGSEA. The CDR3 coding sequence is TGCAGCATTAGCGGGAGGATCGGCGGGGAGCTGTTTTTT. Protein sequence: CSISGRIGGELFF.

The DNA for the CDR3 is TGCGCCAGCAGGCGACTAGCGGACACAGATACGCAGTATTTT. Residues: CASRRLADTDTQYF. This sequence joins TRBV5-1 and TRBJ2-3, with TRBD2 matching over 9 bases. This CDR3 is 14 amino acids long. After removal of 5 bases from V and 2 bases from J, the junction contained 3 bases not matched to a gene. Per the germline V gene, CDR1 is SGHRS and CDR2 is YFSETQ.

This chain joins TRBV5-1 and TRBJ1-3; D is uncertain. Trimming pared 4 bases from V and 3 bases from J, leaving 11 bases between. The CDR3 consists of 14 residues. CDR1 and CDR2 (germline): SGHRS, YFSETQ. The CDR3 protein is CASSPQAGGNTIYF. As DNA, the CDR3 is TGCGCCAGCAGCCCGCAGGCGGGTGGAAACACCATATATTTT. Using reference TRBV5-1 and TRBJ1-3 for the parts outside the CDR3, the full variable domain is KAGVTQTPRYLIKTRGQQVTLSCSPISGHRSVSWYQQTPGQGLQFLFEYFSETQRNKGNFPGRFSGRQFSNSRSEMNVSTLELGDSALYLCASSPQAGGNTIYFGEGSWLTVV.

The chain links TRBV14 to TRBJ2-3; the match to TRBD1 covers 8 bases. V shed 3 bases, J shed 9 bases, and the junction held 11 bases outside the gene matches. The CDR3 is made up of 15 amino acids. Germline CDR1 reads SGHDN; CDR2 reads FVKESK. The CDR3, as DNA: TGTGCCAGCAGCCAGTTACAGGGGGAAGCGACCACGCAGTATTTT. As protein: CASSQLQGEATTQYF.

This chain joins TRBV3-1 (or the pseudogene TRBV3-2) and TRBJ1-2; TRBD1 is a possible D gene (5 bases). The CDR3 spans 15 residues. Germline loops: CDR1 LGHDT, CDR2 YNNKEL (reference sequence). The V gene lost 1 base and the J gene lost 8 bases, with 17 bases spanning the gap. The CDR3 DNA sequence: TGTGCCAGCAGCCAAGGTCAAGGGGCCTATGACGGCTACACCTTC. Translated, it gives CASSQGQGAYDGYTF.